Here is one T cell receptor (beta chain) with its context. There are 15 residues in the CDR3. V dropped 4 bases and J dropped 0 bases, with 10 bases sitting between them. Germline V gene data show CDR1 as MNHEY and CDR2 as SVGAGI. The data derive from a study of blood T cell repertoires in COVID-19. Study-level background: The analysed material was cDNA or gDNA that came from T cells, B-cell-depleted T cells, or PBMCs.

Source study methods: Counts of nucleated cells, estimated from reference gene primer amplification, were obtained. TCRdb's table, derived via immunoSEQ multiplex PCR, lists solely in-frame clones and lacks some. For V, J and clone size, that table is used; D and trimming come from the DNA. The sample carries roughly 110,000 clones, around 81% recorded once. The sequenced sample was peripheral blood. The gene calls are TRBV6-5 and TRBJ1-3, with no clear D. The origin of this receptor is a human donor in a cohort sampled during active COVID-19. CDR3 DNA: TGTGCCAGCAGTTTACAGTTCCCCTCTGGAAACACCATATATTTT. It yields the protein CASSLQFPSGNTIYF.